The clone carrying this T cell receptor beta chain was seen once. The antigen is unknown. The entry originates in a study of OX40 agonist ivuxolimab in advanced cancers. Study overall: Ivuxolimab, an agonistic anti-OX40 (CD134) antibody, was given to patients. Earlier anti-PD-1, anti-PD-L1 or anti-CTLA-4 therapy was permitted; 30% to 45% had received some.

Findings of the study overall: A proportion of nonresponders additionally exhibited low normalized T-cell clonal expansion. By week 6 at 0.1 to 3.0 mg/kg, blood CD4+ and CD8+ T cells had expanded clonally.

Germline V gene lookup returns CDR1 SEHNR and CDR2 FQNEAQ (reference sequence). Unmatched junction bases numbered 7, after V lost 5 bases and J lost 4 bases. The CDR3 contains 16 residues. Some clones are missing from TCRdb's copy, which holds only in-frame ones; the method was immunoSEQ multiplex PCR. The table records roughly 80,000 clones, 93% of them present only once. The genes are TRBV7-9 and TRBJ2-6; 8 bases match TRBD1. The sequence derives from an adult with an advanced solid tumor such as melanoma, head and neck, liver or kidney cancer. The material sequenced was CD4+ or CD8+ T cells sorted from blood, taken in a trial of the OX40 agonist ivuxolimab. The CDR3 DNA sequence: TGTGCCAGCAGCCTCCACAGGGGGGCAGGGGCCAACGTCCTGACTTTC. Protein sequence: CASSLHRGAGANVLTF.